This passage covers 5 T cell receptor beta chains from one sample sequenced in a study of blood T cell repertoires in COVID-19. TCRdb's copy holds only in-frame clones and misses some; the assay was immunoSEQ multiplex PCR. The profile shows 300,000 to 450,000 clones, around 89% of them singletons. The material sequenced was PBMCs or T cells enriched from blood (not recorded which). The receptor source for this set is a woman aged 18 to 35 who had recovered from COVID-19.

The CDR3 protein is CASSEGSYGYTF. The CDR3 DNA is TGTGCCAGCAGTGAAGGTAGCTATGGCTACACCTTC. The chain is built from TRBV25-1 and TRBJ1-2; D gene unclear. V dropped 2 bases and J dropped 4 bases, with 5 bases sitting between them. This CDR3 spans 12 amino acids. Per the germline V gene, CDR1 is MGHDK and CDR2 is SYGVNS.

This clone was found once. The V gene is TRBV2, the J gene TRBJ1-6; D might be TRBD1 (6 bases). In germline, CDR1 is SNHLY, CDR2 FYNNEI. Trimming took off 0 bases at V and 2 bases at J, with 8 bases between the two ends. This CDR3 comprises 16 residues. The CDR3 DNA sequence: TGTGCCAGCAGTGAAGCGGGGGCCCCCTATAATTCACCCCTCCACTTT. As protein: CASSEAGAPYNSPLHF.

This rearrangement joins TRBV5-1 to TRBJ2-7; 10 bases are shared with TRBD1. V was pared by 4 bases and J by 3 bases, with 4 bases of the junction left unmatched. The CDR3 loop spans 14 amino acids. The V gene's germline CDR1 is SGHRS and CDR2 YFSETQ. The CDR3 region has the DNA TGCGCCAGCAGCACCGACAGGGGGCTCTACGAGCAGTACTTC. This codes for CASSTDRGLYEQYF. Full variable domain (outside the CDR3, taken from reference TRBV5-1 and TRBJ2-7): KAGVTQTPRYLIKTRGQQVTLSCSPISGHRSVSWYQQTPGQGLQFLFEYFSETQRNKGNFPGRFSGRQFSNSRSEMNVSTLELGDSALYLCASSTDRGLYEQYFGPGTRLTVT.

The CDR3 here is CASSAIQALAEAFF. The DNA of the CDR3 is TGTGCCAGCAGCGCTATACAGGCTCTCGCTGAAGCTTTCTTT. J is TRBJ1-1 and V is TRBV14, with D possibly matching TRBD1 (5 bases). Trimming took 5 bases from V and 6 from J, leaving 16 bases between them. The germline V gene has CDR1 SGHDN and CDR2 FVKESK. The CDR3 has 14 amino acids.

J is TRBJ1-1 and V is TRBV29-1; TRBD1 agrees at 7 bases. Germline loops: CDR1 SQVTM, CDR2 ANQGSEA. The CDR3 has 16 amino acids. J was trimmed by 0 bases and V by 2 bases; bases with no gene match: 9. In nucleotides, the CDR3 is TGCAGCGTTGAAATTCGGGGGGGACAGATGAACACTGAAGCTTTCTTT. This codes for CSVEIRGGQMNTEAFF. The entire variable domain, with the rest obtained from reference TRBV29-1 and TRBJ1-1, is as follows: SAVISQKPSRDICQRGTSLTIQCQVDSQVTMMFWYRQQPGQSLTLIATANQGSEATYESGFVIDKFPISRPNLTFSTLTVSNMSPEDSSIYLCSVEIRGGQMNTEAFFGQGTRLTVV.